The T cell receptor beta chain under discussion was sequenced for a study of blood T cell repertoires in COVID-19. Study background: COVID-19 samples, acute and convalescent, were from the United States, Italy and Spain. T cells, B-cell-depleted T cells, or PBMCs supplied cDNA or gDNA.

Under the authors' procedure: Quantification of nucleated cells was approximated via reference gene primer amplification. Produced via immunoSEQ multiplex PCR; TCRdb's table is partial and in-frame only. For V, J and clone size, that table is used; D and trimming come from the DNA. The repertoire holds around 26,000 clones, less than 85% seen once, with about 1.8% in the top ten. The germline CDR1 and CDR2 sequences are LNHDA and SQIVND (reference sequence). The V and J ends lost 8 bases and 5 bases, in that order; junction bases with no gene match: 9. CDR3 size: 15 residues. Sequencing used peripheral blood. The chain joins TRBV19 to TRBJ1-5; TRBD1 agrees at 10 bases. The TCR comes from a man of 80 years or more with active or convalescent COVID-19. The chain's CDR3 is CASGKTGGKDQPQHF. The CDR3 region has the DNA TGTGCCAGTGGAAAGACAGGGGGCAAAGATCAGCCCCAGCATTTT.